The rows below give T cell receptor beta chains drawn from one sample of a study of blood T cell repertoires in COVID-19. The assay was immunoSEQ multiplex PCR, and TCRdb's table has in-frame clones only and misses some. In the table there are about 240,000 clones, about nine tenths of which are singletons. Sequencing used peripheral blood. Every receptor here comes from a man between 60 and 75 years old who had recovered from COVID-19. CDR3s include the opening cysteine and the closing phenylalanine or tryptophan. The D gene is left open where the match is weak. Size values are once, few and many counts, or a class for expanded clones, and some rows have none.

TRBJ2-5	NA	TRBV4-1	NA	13	TGCGCCAGCAGCGAAACTCCGGTCGGTTCCCAGTACTTC	CASSETPVGSQYF
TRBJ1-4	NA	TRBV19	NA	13	TGTGCCACCTCTTACTTGGTTAATGAAAAACTGTTTTTT	CATSYLVNEKLFF
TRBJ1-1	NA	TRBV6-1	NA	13	TGTGCCAGCACTTCGGGAACGAACACTGAAGCTTTCTTT	CASTSGTNTEAFF
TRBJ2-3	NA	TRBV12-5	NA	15	TGTGCTAGTACCCCCGGGGCGGGGCCCACAGATACGCAGTATTTT	CASTPGAGPTDTQYF
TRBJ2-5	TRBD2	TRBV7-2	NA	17	TGTGCCAGCAGCTCGATGCGGACTAGCGGGGGACAAGAGACCCAGTACTTC	CASSSMRTSGGQETQYF
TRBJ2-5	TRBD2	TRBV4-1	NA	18	TGCGCCAGCAGCCAATCATTAGGTAGCGGGGGGGATCAAGAGACCCAGTACTTC	CASSQSLGSGGDQETQYF
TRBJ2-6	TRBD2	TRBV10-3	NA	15	TGTGCCAACGGACTGGGCGGGGGAGGGGCCAACGTCCTGACTTTC	CANGLGGGGANVLTF
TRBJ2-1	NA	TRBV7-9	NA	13	TGTGCCAGCAGCTCCTCAGGTTACAATGAGCAGTTCTTC	CASSSSGYNEQFF
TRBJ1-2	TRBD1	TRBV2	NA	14	TGTGCCAGCCACCGGGACAGGACTAACTATGGCTACACCTTC	CASHRDRTNYGYTF
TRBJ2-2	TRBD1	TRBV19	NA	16	TGTGCCAGTAGTATAAGGGGAACAGGGGTCGGCGGGGAGCTGTTTTTT	CASSIRGTGVGGELFF
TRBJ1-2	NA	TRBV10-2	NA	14	TGCGCCAGCAGTCTTCAGGGGCAGGACTATGGCTACACCTTC	CASSLQGQDYGYTF
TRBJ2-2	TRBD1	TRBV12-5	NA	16	TGTGCTAGTGGTTGGGGACAGCTTCTGAACACCGGGGAGCTGTTTTTT	CASGWGQLLNTGELFF
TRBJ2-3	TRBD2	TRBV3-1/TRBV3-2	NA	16	TGTGCCAGCAGCCAAACTAGCGGGGGGCGCACAGATACGCAGTATTTT	CASSQTSGGRTDTQYF
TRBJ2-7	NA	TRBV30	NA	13	TGTGCCTGGAGTGGCCCCAGGGGTTACGAGCAGTACTTC	CAWSGPRGYEQYF
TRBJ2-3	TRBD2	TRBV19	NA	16	TGTGCCAGTACCTCCCGGGGGGGGGCTAGCACAGATACGCAGTATTTT	CASTSRGGASTDTQYF
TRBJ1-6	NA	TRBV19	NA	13	TGTGCCAGTACGGAGCAGAGAAATTCACCCCTCCACTTT	CASTEQRNSPLHF
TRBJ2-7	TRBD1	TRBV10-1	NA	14	TGCGCCAGCAGTGAGAATAGGGGGCTCTACGAGCAGTACTTC	CASSENRGLYEQYF
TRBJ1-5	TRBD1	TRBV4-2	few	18	TGTGCCAGCAGCCTTTTCCGGGACAGGGTATTAGGAGGTCAGCCCCAGCATTTT	CASSLFRDRVLGGQPQHF
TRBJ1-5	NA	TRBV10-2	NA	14	TGCGCCAGCAGTTGGGGGGGGGACAATCAGCCCCAGCATTTT	CASSWGGDNQPQHF
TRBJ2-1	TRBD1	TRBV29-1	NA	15	TGCAGCGTCCCCATGGGACAGGGGGCCTACAATGAGCAGTTCTTC	CSVPMGQGAYNEQFF
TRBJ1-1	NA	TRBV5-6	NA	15	TGTGCCAGCAGCTGGAAAGGTCTAGGGAACACTGAAGCTTTCTTT	CASSWKGLGNTEAFF
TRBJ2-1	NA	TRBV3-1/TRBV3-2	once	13	TGTGCCAGCAGCCAGCGGGGCACCAATGAGCAGTTCTTC	CASSQRGTNEQFF
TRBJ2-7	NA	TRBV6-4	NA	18	TGTGCCAGCAGTGACTCTCCCAACAGCGTAGCGAGAGCCTACGAGCAGTACTTC	CASSDSPNSVARAYEQYF
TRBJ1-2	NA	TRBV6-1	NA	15	TGTGCCAGCAGTGAAGTAGTAAGTCCTAACTATGGCTACACCTTC	CASSEVVSPNYGYTF
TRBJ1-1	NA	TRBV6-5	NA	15	TGTGCCAGCAGTTGGTCCCGACAGTCGAACACTGAAGCTTTCTTT	CASSWSRQSNTEAFF
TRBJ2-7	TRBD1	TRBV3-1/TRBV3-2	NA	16	TGTGCCAGCAGCCAGGCCTACAGGGGGCCGGCCTACGAGCAGTACTTC	CASSQAYRGPAYEQYF
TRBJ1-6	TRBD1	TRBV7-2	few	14	TGTGCCAGCAGTTCGGGACAGTCTTATTCACCCCTCCACTTT	CASSSGQSYSPLHF
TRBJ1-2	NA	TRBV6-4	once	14	TGTGCCAGCAGTGCTAATCAGGGGAACTATGGCTACACCTTC	CASSANQGNYGYTF
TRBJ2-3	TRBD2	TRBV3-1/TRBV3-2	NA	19	TGTGCCAGCAGCCAAGGTACTAGCGGGGGGCCCTCGGGCACAGATACGCAGTATTTT	CASSQGTSGGPSGTDTQYF
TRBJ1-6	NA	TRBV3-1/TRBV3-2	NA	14	TGTGCCAGCAGCCAAGCGGGTTATAATTCACCCCTCCACTTT	CASSQAGYNSPLHF
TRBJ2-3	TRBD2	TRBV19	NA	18	TGTGCCAGTAGTTCTTACCCGACTAGCGGGGGGGCGGTCGATACGCAGTATTTT	CASSSYPTSGGAVDTQYF
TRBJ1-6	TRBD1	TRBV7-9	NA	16	TGTGCCAGCAGCCCGGGACAGGGGGCAAGGAATTCACCCCTCCACTTT	CASSPGQGARNSPLHF
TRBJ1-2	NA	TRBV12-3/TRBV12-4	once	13	TGTGCCAGCAGCCCGGGGTATAACTATGGCTACACCTTC	CASSPGYNYGYTF
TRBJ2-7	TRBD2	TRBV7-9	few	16	TGTGCCAGCAGCTCCCACGGGGGGGGAAGCTCCTACGAGCAGTACTTC	CASSSHGGGSSYEQYF
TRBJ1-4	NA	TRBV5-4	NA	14	TGTGCCAGCAGTTCCGGGGGGACGGGTGAAAAACTGTTTTTT	CASSSGGTGEKLFF
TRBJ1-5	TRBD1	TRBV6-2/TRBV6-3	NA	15	TGTGCCAGCAGTTACCGCGACAGGGGCAATCAGCCCCAGCATTTT	CASSYRDRGNQPQHF
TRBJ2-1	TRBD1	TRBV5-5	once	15	TGTGCCAGCAGCCCACAGGGGTCCTCCTACAATGAGCAGTTCTTC	CASSPQGSSYNEQFF
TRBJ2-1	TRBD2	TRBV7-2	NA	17	TGTGCCAGCAGGGGACTAGCGGGGGGCAGCTCCTACAATGAGCAGTTCTTC	CASRGLAGGSSYNEQFF
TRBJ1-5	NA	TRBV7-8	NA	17	TGTGCCAGCAGCCATAGTACAGGGTATATCAGCAATCAGCCCCAGCATTTT	CASSHSTGYISNQPQHF
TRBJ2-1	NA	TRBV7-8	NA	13	TGTGCCAGCAGCGAAGGAGGTTGGAATGAGCAGTTCTTC	CASSEGGWNEQFF
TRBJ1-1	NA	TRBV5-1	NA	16	TGCGCCAGCAGCTTGGGGGTGGCGGGTTTGAACACTGAAGCTTTCTTT	CASSLGVAGLNTEAFF
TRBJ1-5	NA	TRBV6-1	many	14	TGTGCCAGCAGTGAAACGGGGGGCGGTCAGCCCCAGCATTTT	CASSETGGGQPQHF
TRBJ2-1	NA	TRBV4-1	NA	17	TGCGCCAGCAGCCCCGATTTAGGCCGGGGCTCCTACAATGAGCAGTTCTTC	CASSPDLGRGSYNEQFF
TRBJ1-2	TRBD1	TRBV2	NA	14	TGTGCCAGCAGTGAAGACAGGGGGTGGACGGGCTACACCTTC	CASSEDRGWTGYTF
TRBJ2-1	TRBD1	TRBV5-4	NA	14	TGTGCCAGCAGCTCCAGGACAGGGGGCAATGAGCAGTTCTTC	CASSSRTGGNEQFF
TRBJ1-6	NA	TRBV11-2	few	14	TGTGCCAGCAGCTTAGGGCCTTATAATTCACCCCTCCACTTT	CASSLGPYNSPLHF
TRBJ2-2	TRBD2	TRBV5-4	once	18	TGTGCCAGCAGCTCAGGGGGTAGCGGGGGACCCGGGACCGGGGAGCTGTTTTTT	CASSSGGSGGPGTGELFF
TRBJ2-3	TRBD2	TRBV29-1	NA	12	TGCAGCGTTGACCGGGGGGCAGATACGCAGTATTTT	CSVDRGADTQYF
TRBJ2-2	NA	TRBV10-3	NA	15	TGTGCCATCAGTGAGGGCCAGGTGAACACCGGGGAGCTGTTTTTT	CAISEGQVNTGELFF